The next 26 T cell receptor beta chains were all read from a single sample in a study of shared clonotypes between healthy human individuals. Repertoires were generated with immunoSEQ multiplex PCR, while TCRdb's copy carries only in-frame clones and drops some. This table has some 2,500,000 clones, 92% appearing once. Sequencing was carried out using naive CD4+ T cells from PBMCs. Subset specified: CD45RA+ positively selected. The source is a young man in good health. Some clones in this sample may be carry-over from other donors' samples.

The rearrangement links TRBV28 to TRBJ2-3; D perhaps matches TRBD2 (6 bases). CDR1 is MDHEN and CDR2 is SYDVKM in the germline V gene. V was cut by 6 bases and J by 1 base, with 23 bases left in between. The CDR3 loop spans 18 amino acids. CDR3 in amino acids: CASRDYGIPVWGTDTQYF. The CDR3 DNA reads TGTGCCAGCAGGGACTACGGGATTCCGGTCTGGGGCACAGATACGCAGTATTTT. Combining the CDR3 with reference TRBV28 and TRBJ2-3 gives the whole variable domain DVKVTQSSRYLVKRTGEKVFLECVQDMDHENMFWYRQDPGLGLRLIYFSYDVKMKEKGDIPEGYSVSREKKERFSLILESASTNQTSMYLCASRDYGIPVWGTDTQYFGPGTRLTVL.

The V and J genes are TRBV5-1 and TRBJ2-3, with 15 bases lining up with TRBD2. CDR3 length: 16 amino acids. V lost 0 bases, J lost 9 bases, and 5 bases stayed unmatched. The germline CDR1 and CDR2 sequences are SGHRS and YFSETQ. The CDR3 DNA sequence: TGCGCCAGCAGCTTGGACGGACTAGCGGGAGGGGGGACGCAGTATTTT. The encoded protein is CASSLDGLAGGGTQYF.

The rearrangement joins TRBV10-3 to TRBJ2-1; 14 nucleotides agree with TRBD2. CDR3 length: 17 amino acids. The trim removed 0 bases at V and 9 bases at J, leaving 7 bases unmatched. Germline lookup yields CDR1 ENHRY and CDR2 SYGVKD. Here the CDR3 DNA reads TGTGCCATCAGTGAGTCTCCGGGACTAGCGGGAGAGAGTGAGCAGTTCTTC. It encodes CAISESPGLAGESEQFF.

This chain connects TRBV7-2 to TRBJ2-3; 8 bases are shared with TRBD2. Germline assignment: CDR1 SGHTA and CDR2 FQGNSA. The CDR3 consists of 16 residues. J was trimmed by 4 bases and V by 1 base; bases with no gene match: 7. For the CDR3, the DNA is TGTGCCAGCAGCTTAGAGTCTGGACTAGCAGCAGATACGCAGTATTTT. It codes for CASSLESGLAADTQYF.

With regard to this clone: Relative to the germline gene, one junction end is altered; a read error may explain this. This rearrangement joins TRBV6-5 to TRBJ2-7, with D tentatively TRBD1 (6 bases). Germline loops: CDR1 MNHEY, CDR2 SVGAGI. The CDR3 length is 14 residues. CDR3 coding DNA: TGTGCCAGCAGGCCCGGCCCAACAGGGAACACCCCAACCTTC. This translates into CASRPGPTGNTPTF.

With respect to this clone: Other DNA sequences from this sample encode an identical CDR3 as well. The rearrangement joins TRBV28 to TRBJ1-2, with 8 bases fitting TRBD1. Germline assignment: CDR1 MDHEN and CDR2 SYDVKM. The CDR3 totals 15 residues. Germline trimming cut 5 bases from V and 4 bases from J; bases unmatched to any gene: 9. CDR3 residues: CASSPAGQGFYGYTF. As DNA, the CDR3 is TGTGCCAGCAGTCCCGCCGGACAGGGATTCTATGGCTACACCTTC.

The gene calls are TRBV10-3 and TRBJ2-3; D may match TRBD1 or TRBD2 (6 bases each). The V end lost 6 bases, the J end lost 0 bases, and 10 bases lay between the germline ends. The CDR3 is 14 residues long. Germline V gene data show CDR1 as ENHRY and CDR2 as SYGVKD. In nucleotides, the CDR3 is TGTGCCATCAGGGGGGGCGGAAGCACAGATACGCAGTATTTT. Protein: CAIRGGGSTDTQYF.

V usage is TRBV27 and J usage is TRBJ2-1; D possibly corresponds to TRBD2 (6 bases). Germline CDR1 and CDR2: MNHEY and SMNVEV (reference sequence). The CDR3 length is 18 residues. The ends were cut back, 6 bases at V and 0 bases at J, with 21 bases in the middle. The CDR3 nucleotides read TGTGCCAGCAGCTCCATGGGGGGACGCAGGAGCTCCTACAATGAGCAGTTCTTC. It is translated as CASSSMGGRRSSYNEQFF.

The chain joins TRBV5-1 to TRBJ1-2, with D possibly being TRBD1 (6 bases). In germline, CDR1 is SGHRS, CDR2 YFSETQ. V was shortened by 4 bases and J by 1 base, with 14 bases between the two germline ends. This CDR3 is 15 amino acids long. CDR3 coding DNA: TGCGCCAGCAGCCCCGAGGGGGGTGGTAACTATGGCTACACCTTC. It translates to CASSPEGGGNYGYTF.

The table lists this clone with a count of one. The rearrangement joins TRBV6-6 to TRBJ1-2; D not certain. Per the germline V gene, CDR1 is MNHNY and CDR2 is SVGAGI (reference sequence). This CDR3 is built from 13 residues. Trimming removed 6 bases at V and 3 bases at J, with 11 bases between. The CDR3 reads CASSPVSDYGYTF. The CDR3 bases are TGTGCCAGCAGCCCCGTCTCGGACTATGGCTACACCTTC.

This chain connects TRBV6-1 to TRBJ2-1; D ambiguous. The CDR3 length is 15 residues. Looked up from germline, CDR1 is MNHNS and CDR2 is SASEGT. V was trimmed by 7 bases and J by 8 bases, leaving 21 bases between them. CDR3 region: CASILYGPRIDEQFF. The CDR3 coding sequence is TGTGCCAGCATCCTCTATGGGCCCCGGATCGATGAGCAGTTCTTC.

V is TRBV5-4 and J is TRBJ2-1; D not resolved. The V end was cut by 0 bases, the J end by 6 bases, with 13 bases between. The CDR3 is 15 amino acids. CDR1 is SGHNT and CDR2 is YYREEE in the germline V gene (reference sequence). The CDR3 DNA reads TGTGCCAGCAGCTTGGAGTGGGGTGGGGTCAATGAGCAGTTCTTC. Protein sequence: CASSLEWGGVNEQFF. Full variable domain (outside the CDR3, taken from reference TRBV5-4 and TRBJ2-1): ETGVTQSPTHLIKTRGQQVTLRCSSQSGHNTVSWYQQALGQGPQFIFQYYREEENGRGNFPPRFSGLQFPNYSSELNVNALELDDSALYLCASSLEWGGVNEQFFGPGTRLTVL.

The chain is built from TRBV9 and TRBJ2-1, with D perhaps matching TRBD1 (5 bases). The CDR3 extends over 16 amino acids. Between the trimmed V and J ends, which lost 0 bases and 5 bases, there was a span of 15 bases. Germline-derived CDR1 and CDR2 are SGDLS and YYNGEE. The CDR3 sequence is CASSVGWGLGDNEQFF. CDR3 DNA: TGTGCCAGCAGCGTAGGTTGGGGTTTAGGGGACAATGAGCAGTTCTTC.

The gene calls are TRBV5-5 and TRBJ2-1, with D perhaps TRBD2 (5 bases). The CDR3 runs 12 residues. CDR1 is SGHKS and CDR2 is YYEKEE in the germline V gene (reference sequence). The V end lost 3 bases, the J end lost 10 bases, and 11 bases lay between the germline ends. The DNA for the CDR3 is TGTGCCAGCAGCTCCTCTAGCCGAGAGCAGTTCTTC. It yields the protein CASSSSSREQFF.

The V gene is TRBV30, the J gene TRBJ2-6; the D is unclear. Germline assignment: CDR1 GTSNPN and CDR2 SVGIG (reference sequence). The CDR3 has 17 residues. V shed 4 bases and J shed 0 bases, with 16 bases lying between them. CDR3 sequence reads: CAWTRLRESSGANVLTF. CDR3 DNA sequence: TGTGCCTGGACCCGACTCCGAGAGAGCTCTGGGGCCAACGTCCTGACTTTC. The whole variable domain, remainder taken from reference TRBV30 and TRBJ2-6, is SQTIHQWPATLVQPVGSPLSLECTVEGTSNPNLYWYRQAAGRGLQLLFYSVGIGQISSEVPQNLSASRPQDRQFILSSKKLLLSDSGFYLCAWTRLRESSGANVLTFGAGSRLTVL.

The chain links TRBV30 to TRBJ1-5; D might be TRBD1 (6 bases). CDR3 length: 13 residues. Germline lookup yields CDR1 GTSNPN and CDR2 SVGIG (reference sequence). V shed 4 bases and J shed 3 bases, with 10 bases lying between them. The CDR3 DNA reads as TGTGCCTGGACAGGGGACAACAATCAGCCCCAGCATTTT. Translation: CAWTGDNNQPQHF.

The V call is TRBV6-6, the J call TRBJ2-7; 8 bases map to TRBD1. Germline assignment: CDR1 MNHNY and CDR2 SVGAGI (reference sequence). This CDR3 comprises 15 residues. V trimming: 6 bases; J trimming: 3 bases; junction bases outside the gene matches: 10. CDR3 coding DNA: TGTGCCAGCAGCCCCCCCGGACAGGGACTCTACGAGCAGTACTTC. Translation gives CASSPPGQGLYEQYF.

This CDR3 reads CASSVGGPPYEQYF. The CDR3, as DNA: TGTGCCAGTAGCGTCGGGGGTCCCCCCTACGAGCAGTACTTC. The gene calls are TRBV19 and TRBJ2-7; tentatively, D is TRBD2 (6 bases). Germline V gives CDR1 LNHDA, CDR2 SQIVND (reference sequence). The V end lost 6 bases, the J end lost 2 bases, and 14 bases lay between the germline ends. There are 14 residues in the CDR3.

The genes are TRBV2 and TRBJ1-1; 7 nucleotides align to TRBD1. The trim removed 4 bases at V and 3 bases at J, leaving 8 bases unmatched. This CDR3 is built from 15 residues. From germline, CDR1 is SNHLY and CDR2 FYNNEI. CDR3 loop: CASSVQGGVYTEAFF. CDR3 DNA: TGTGCCAGCAGTGTCCAGGGGGGAGTATACACTGAAGCTTTCTTT.

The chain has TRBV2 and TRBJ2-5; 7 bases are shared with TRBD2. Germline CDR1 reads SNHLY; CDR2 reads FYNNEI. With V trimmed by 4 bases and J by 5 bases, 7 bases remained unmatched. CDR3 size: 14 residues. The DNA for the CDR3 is TGTGCCAGCAGTGTTTCCTCCGGGAGGGAGACCCAGTACTTC. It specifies CASSVSSGRETQYF.

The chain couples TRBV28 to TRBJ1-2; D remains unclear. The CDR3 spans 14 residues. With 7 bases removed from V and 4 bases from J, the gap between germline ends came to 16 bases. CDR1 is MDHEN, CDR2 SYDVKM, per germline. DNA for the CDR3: TGTGCCAGCACCCTGAGGCAGCGTGCCTATGGCTACACCTTC. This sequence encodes CASTLRQRAYGYTF.

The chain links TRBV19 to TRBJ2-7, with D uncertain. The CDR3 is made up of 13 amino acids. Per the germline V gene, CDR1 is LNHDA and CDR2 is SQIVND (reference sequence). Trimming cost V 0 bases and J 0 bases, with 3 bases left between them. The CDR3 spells CASSIDHSYEQYF. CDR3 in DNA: TGTGCCAGTAGTATAGACCACTCCTACGAGCAGTACTTC.

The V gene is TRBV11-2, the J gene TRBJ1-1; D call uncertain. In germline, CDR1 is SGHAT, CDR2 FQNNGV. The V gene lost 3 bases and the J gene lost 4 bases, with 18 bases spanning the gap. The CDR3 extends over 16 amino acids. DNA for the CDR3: TGTGCCAGCAGCTTCGGATTCAGCGGCGAGGGCACTGAAGCTTTCTTT. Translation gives CASSFGFSGEGTEAFF.

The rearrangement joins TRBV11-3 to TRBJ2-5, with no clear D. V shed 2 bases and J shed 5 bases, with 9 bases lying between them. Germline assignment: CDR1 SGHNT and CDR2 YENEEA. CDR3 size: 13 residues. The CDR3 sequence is CASSLLRPETQYF. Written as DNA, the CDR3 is TGTGCCAGCAGCTTACTTCGGCCGGAGACCCAGTACTTC. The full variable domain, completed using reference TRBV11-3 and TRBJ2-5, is EAGVVQSPRYKIIEKKQPVAFWCNPISGHNTLYWYLQNLGQGPELLIRYENEEAVDDSQLPKDRFSAERLKGVDSTLKIQPAELGDSAVYLCASSLLRPETQYFGPGTRLLVL.

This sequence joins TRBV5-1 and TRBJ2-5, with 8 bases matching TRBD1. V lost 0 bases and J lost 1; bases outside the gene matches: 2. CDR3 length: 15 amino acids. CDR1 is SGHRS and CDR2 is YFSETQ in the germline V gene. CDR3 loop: CASSLVQGGQETQYF. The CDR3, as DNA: TGCGCCAGCAGCTTGGTACAGGGGGGCCAAGAGACCCAGTACTTC.

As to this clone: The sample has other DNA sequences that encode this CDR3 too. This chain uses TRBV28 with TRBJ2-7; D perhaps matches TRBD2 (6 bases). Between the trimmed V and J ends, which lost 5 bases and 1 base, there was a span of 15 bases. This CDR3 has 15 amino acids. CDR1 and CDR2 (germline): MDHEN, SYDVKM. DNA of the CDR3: TGTGCCAGCAGTCCTCCGGGAGCCAGGTCCTACGAGCAGTACTTC. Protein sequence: CASSPPGARSYEQYF.